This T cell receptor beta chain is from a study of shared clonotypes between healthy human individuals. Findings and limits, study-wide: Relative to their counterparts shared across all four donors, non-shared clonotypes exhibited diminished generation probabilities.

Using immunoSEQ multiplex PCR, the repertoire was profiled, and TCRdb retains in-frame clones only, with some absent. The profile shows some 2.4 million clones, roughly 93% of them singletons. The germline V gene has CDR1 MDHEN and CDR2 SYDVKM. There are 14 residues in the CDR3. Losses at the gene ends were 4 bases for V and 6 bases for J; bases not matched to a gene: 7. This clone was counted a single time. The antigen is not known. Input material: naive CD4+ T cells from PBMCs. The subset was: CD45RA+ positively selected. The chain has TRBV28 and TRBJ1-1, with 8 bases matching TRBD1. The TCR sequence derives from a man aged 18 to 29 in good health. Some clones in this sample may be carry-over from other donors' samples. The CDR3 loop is CASSSRMTGAEAFF. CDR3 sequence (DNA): TGTGCCAGCAGTTCCCGGATGACAGGGGCTGAAGCTTTCTTT. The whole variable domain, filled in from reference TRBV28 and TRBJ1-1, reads DVKVTQSSRYLVKRTGEKVFLECVQDMDHENMFWYRQDPGLGLRLIYFSYDVKMKEKGDIPEGYSVSREKKERFSLILESASTNQTSMYLCASSSRMTGAEAFFGQGTRLTVV.